One and the same sample provided the 22 T cell receptor beta chains below, sequenced in a study of early T cells in non-severe SARS-CoV-2 infection. One entry per CDR3 protein, called by TCRdb with MiXCR from the 5' RACE reads. This sample has roughly 71,000 distinct CDR3 sequences; roughly 13% occur once, and the top ten carry 4.5% to 6.5%. The sample taken for sequencing was whole blood. These receptors originate from an adult who was a healthcare worker with PCR-confirmed SARS-CoV-2 infection or an uninfected control (not recorded which).

This clonotype was counted many times. The chain recombines TRBV7-9 with TRBJ2-1; D is possibly TRBD2 (6 bases). Trimming left V 1 base short and J 9 bases short, with 16 bases between. The CDR3 sequence is 15 residues long. Germline CDR1 and CDR2: SEHNR and FQNEAQ (reference sequence). The CDR3 protein is CASSLDRAPEGEQFF. CDR3 DNA sequence: TGTGCCAGCAGCTTAGATCGGGCCCCGGAGGGTGAGCAGTTCTTC. Filled out from reference TRBV7-9 and TRBJ2-1, the complete variable domain reads DTGVSQNPRHKITKRGQNVTFRCDPISEHNRLYWYRQTLGQGPEFLTYFQNEAQLEKSRLLSDRFSAERPKGSFSTLEIQRTEQGDSAMYLCASSLDRAPEGEQFFGPGTRLTVL.

This clonotype turned up a few times. The chain uses TRBV9 and TRBJ2-7; D ambiguous. The V gene lost 4 bases and the J gene lost 5 bases, with 16 bases spanning the gap. Germline assignment: CDR1 SGDLS and CDR2 YYNGEE. The CDR3 length is 14 residues. CDR3 residues: CASSMRGRHDEQYF. DNA for the CDR3: TGTGCCAGCAGCATGCGAGGTAGGCACGACGAGCAGTACTTC.

A remark on this clonotype: This could be a read error, since a much larger clone is one nucleotide away. The genes are TRBV5-4 and TRBJ2-3; D is unclear. CDR1 SGHNT and CDR2 YYREEE come from the germline V gene (reference sequence). The CDR3 totals 15 residues. Trimming pared 3 bases from V and 2 bases from J, leaving 13 bases between. CDR3 in amino acids: CASSSPGFSTDTQYF. In nucleotides, the CDR3 is TGTGCCAGCAGCTCCCCCGGGTTTTCCACAGATACGCAGTATTTT.

This clonotype was detected only a few times. The rearrangement links TRBV6-6 to TRBJ1-3; D may be TRBD1 (5 bases). V shed 2 bases and J shed 0 bases, with 8 bases lying between them. CDR1 and CDR2 from the germline V gene are MNHNY and SVGAGI (reference sequence). This CDR3 has 15 residues. The CDR3 here is CASSYDSYSGNTIYF. CDR3 nucleotide sequence: TGTGCCAGCAGTTACGACAGCTACTCTGGAAACACCATATATTTT.

This clonotype was found many times. This sequence joins TRBV29-1 and TRBJ1-1, with TRBD1 identical over 7 bases. Trimming cost V 6 bases and J 1 base; bases outside gene matches: 5. Germline values: CDR1 SQVTM, CDR2 ANQGSEA. The CDR3 has 13 amino acids. CDR3 bases: TGCAGCGTCAAAACAGGGGCGAACACTGAAGCTTTCTTT. This translates into CSVKTGANTEAFF.

This clonotype was seen many times. The CDR3 spells CASSPDPSPRAYEQYF. CDR3 coding DNA: TGTGCCAGCTCACCGGACCCTTCCCCCCGTGCCTACGAGCAGTACTTC. The chain carries TRBV18 and TRBJ2-7; the D is unclear. The V gene lost 3 bases and the J gene lost 2 bases, with 17 bases spanning the gap. Germline V lookup: CDR1 KGHSH, CDR2 LQKENI. The length of the CDR3 is 16 residues.

This sequence joins TRBV5-1 and TRBJ1-5, with 9 bases that match TRBD1. Losses at the gene ends were 1 base for V and 2 bases for J; bases not matched to a gene: 1. Germline CDR1 reads SGHRS; CDR2 reads YFSETQ. CDR3 length: 15 residues. CDR3 region: CASSLRTGGNQPQHF. The CDR3 nucleotides are TGCGCCAGCAGCTTGCGGACAGGGGGCAATCAGCCCCAGCATTTT.

The rearrangement links TRBV6-5 to TRBJ2-7; 9 bases align to TRBD1. The CDR3 spans 15 residues. CDR1 MNHEY and CDR2 SVGAGI come from the germline V gene. The ends lost 2 bases at V and 3 bases at J; junction bases unmatched: 5. The CDR3 region is CASSYGTGQIYEQYF. The CDR3 DNA reads as TGTGCCAGCAGTTACGGGACAGGGCAAATCTACGAGCAGTACTTC.

CDR3 coding DNA: TGCGCCAGCAGCCAAAGTAAGGCGAACACCGGGGAGCTGTTTTTT. The encoded protein is CASSQSKANTGELFF. This sequence joins TRBV4-1 and TRBJ2-2; D is uncertain. From germline, CDR1 is MGHRA and CDR2 YSYEKL. The CDR3 length is 15 residues. Trimming stripped 2 bases from V and 0 bases from J, with 7 bases between.

The rearrangement uses TRBV7-9 and TRBJ2-1; TRBD2 aligns across 7 bases. V shed 2 bases and J 6 bases; nucleotides not matched to a gene: 10. The CDR3 loop spans 16 amino acids. Per germline, CDR1 SEHNR and CDR2 FQNEAQ (reference sequence). The CDR3 sequence: CASSLQKRGLGNEQFF. Here the CDR3 DNA reads TGTGCCAGCAGCTTACAAAAGCGGGGTTTAGGCAATGAGCAGTTCTTC.

This clonotype has a count of ten or more. V gene TRBV3-1 combines with J gene TRBJ1-5; 11 bases agree with TRBD1. V lost 4 bases to trimming and J lost 0 bases; unmatched junction nucleotides: 2. Per the germline V gene, CDR1 is LGHDT and CDR2 is YNNKEL (reference sequence). This CDR3 is built from 16 residues. CDR3 nucleotides: TGTGCCAGCAGCCGTGGGACAGGGGGTAGCAATCAGCCCCAGCATTTT. Translated: CASSRGTGGSNQPQHF.

This clonotype was recorded many times. The V and J genes are TRBV5-1 and TRBJ2-7; perhaps D is TRBD1 or TRBD2 (6 bases each). Germline assignment: CDR1 SGHRS and CDR2 YFSETQ. The CDR3 spans 13 residues. Trimming pared 6 bases from V and 5 bases from J, leaving 15 bases between. This CDR3 reads CASMKGGGNEQYF. CDR3 nucleotides: TGCGCCAGCATGAAGGGGGGCGGTAACGAGCAGTACTTC.

V and J are TRBV4-1 and TRBJ1-5; 8 positions agree with TRBD1. Germline assignment: CDR1 MGHRA and CDR2 YSYEKL. The CDR3 sequence is 15 residues long. The ends lost 4 bases at V and 0 bases at J; junction bases unmatched: 2. The CDR3 is CASSPGQGSNQPQHF. In DNA, the CDR3 is TGCGCCAGCAGCCCCGGACAGGGTAGCAATCAGCCCCAGCATTTT.

This chain joins TRBV28 and TRBJ2-5; 8 bases fit TRBD1. V shed 5 bases, J shed 6 bases, and the junction held 8 bases outside the gene matches. The V gene's germline CDR1 is MDHEN and CDR2 SYDVKM. The CDR3 consists of 14 residues. Here the CDR3 DNA reads TGTGCCAGCAGTCTCAGGACAGGGCGGAAGACCCAGTACTTC. Amino acids: CASSLRTGRKTQYF.

This clonotype appeared a few times. The chain carries TRBV6-2 or TRBV6-3 and TRBJ2-1; D remains ambiguous. The germline V gene has CDR1 MNHEY and CDR2 SVGEGT. V lost 6 bases and J lost 10, with 16 bases in between. CDR3 length: 13 amino acids. The CDR3 loop reads CASRDDPFREQFF. CDR3 bases: TGTGCCAGCAGAGACGACCCCTTCAGGGAGCAGTTCTTC.

This clonotype has a count of ten or more. The rearrangement joins TRBV29-1 to TRBJ2-7, with a tentative D call TRBD2 (5 bases). The CDR3 consists of 12 residues. V shed 4 bases and J shed 3 bases, with 10 bases lying between them. CDR1 SQVTM and CDR2 ANQGSEA come from the germline V gene. CDR3 residues: CSVAEGNYEQYF. The CDR3 nucleotides are TGCAGCGTTGCTGAGGGTAACTACGAGCAGTACTTC.

In this sample, this clonotype turned up many times. This sequence joins TRBV19 and TRBJ2-3; D remains unclear. Trimming stripped 10 bases from V and 0 bases from J, with 5 bases between. Germline V gene lookup returns CDR1 LNHDA and CDR2 SQIVND (reference sequence). CDR3 size: 11 residues. The CDR3 bases are TGTGCCACCTCCAGCACAGATACGCAGTATTTT. Amino acid sequence: CATSSTDTQYF.

The chain links TRBV29-1 to TRBJ1-2; maybe TRBD1 (6 bases). Germline CDR1 and CDR2: SQVTM and ANQGSEA. V was pared by 6 bases and J by 2 bases, with 16 bases between. The CDR3 totals 14 residues. This CDR3 reads CSVADRRANYGYTF. The CDR3 DNA sequence: TGCAGCGTGGCCGACAGGAGGGCGAACTATGGCTACACCTTC. Variable domain in full (rest from reference TRBV29-1 and TRBJ1-2): SAVISQKPSRDICQRGTSLTIQCQVDSQVTMMFWYRQQPGQSLTLIATANQGSEATYESGFVIDKFPISRPNLTFSTLTVSNMSPEDSSIYLCSVADRRANYGYTFGSGTRLTVV.

CDR3 sequence: CASSPLGVGTEAFF. CDR3 DNA: TGTGCCAGCAGCCCCCTTGGGGTTGGGACTGAAGCTTTCTTT. This chain connects TRBV12-3 or TRBV12-4 to TRBJ1-1; D unresolved. The ends were cut back, 6 bases at V and 5 bases at J, with 16 bases in the middle. CDR3 length: 14 amino acids.

The chain uses TRBV3-1 and TRBJ2-2, with no clear D. V was trimmed by 1 base and J by 6 bases, leaving 3 bases between them. Germline CDR1 LGHDT, CDR2 YNNKEL (reference sequence). This CDR3 comprises 12 residues. The CDR3 bases are TGTGCCAGCAGCCAAGGGGCCGGGGAGCTGTTTTTT. Translation: CASSQGAGELFF.

The chain links TRBV7-8 to TRBJ2-5; D is unresolved. The CDR3 contains 12 residues. Trimming left V 6 bases short and J 5 bases short, with 10 bases between. Looked up from germline, CDR1 is SGHVS and CDR2 is FQNEAQ. CDR3 coding DNA: TGTGCCAGCAGTCCTAAGAGGGAGACCCAGTACTTC. Encoded protein: CASSPKRETQYF.

This clonotype was observed many times. V is TRBV11-1 and J is TRBJ2-1, with D hard to call. Germline loops: CDR1 SGHAT, CDR2 FQDESV (reference sequence). V lost 5 bases, J lost 5 bases, and 13 bases lay in between. CDR3 size: 14 residues. The CDR3 spells CASSQTRLDNEQFF. For the CDR3, the DNA is TGTGCCAGCAGCCAAACCCGGCTTGACAATGAGCAGTTCTTC.